These T cell receptor beta chains were read from a single sample in a study of T cells expressing NK-cell markers. With the 5' RACE reads reprocessed, TCRdb shows one record per CDR3 protein and no DNA. This repertoire comprises under 200,000 distinct CDR3 sequences; its ten largest clones make up approximately 17%. The source material was blood T cells: a sorted CD56 or NKG2C T cell subset, CD4+ or CD8+ T cells, or bulk PBMC T cells (not recorded which). These receptors were taken from a woman between 18 and 69 years old in good health. The CDR3 runs from the conserved cysteine through the conserved F or W.

TRBJ2-1,TRBV14,CASSQDRRGGLNNEQFF
TRBJ2-7,TRBV9,CASSVGLTTYEQYF
TRBJ2-7,TRBV11-2,CASRRISRSPSYEQYF
TRBJ2-1,TRBV20-1,CSASGTGGFNEQFF
TRBJ1-5,TRBV24-1,CATSGPTGPQHF
TRBJ2-7,TRBV15,CATSTSDRGRVRSYEQYF
TRBJ2-5,TRBV20-1,CSAIVTVEETQYF
TRBJ2-3,TRBV5-1,CASSPGTTPADTQYF
TRBJ2-3,TRBV18,CASSQTGGGDTQYF
TRBJ1-3,TRBV5-1,CASSLGTGGSLSSGNTIYF
TRBJ1-6,TRBV20-1,CSVRGFNNSPLHF
TRBJ2-3,TRBV9,CASSVSTDTQYF
TRBJ2-7,TRBV5-1,CASSQGTGRPGEQYF
TRBJ2-1,TRBV18,CASSPPQGVSYNEQFF
TRBJ2-7,TRBV5-1,CASRLAGYDYEQYF
TRBJ2-1,TRBV11-2,CASSFRGGAGNEQFF
TRBJ2-5,TRBV3-1,CASSPSLGETQYF
TRBJ2-1,TRBV7-2,CASSLLGGQGVYNEQFF
TRBJ1-3,TRBV3-1,CASSSRGGNGNTIYF
TRBJ2-2,TRBV6-2/TRBV6-3,CASSSSIILNTGELFF
TRBJ2-3,TRBV20-1,CSAYLAGGLDTQYF
TRBJ2-5,TRBV5-1,CASSSSSGTSKETQYF
TRBJ1-6,TRBV7-3,CASSLGTQNSPLHF
TRBJ2-1,TRBV5-5,CASSLGQGRYNEQFF
TRBJ1-2,TRBV11-2,CASSPIEMEPNYGYTF
TRBJ2-5,TRBV6-5,CASSYGQTRETQYF
TRBJ2-2,TRBV9,CASSVGPGAGELFF
TRBJ2-7,TRBV20-1,CSADRQNGYEQYF
TRBJ2-5,TRBV5-1,CASSLNGGSEETQYF
TRBJ2-5,TRBV20-1,CSAGSSGRETQYF
TRBJ2-3,TRBV2,CASLLPGTGRDTQYF
TRBJ2-1,TRBV5-1,CASSLTVAGLNEQFF
TRBJ2-1,TRBV12-3/TRBV12-4,CASSFSETGIYNEQFF
TRBJ2-5,TRBV12-3/TRBV12-4,CASSVRGRGETQYF
TRBJ2-5,TRBV20-1,CSASGLAGGGRETQYF
TRBJ2-1,TRBV2,CASNILAGHRNEQFF
TRBJ2-3,TRBV20-1,CSAPFEGNKDTQYF
TRBJ1-2,TRBV18,CASSPFEDRAGYGYTF
TRBJ1-1,TRBV29-1,CSVYQIRLNTEAFF
TRBJ2-7,TRBV7-8,CASSLGPGLRAYEQYF
TRBJ2-3,TRBV20-1,CSASPIIGRTTDTQYF
TRBJ2-2,TRBV7-3,CASSLMGLHSNTGELFF
TRBJ1-1,TRBV15,CATSRDLAREYPEAFF
TRBJ2-5,TRBV3-1,CASSQNINPRGETQYF
TRBJ1-1,TRBV10-3,CAIRMDKNTEAFF
TRBJ2-3,TRBV20-1,CSAIRRDTQYF
TRBJ2-1,TRBV20-1,CSARDPKTSYNEQFF
TRBJ2-1,TRBV4-1,CASSHGTSGSSYNEQFF
TRBJ1-1,TRBV29-1,CSVEALGTEAFF
TRBJ1-5,TRBV24-1,CATSDQTGPGGQPQHF
TRBJ2-1,TRBV18,CASSIAGGDNEQFF
TRBJ2-1,TRBV5-1,CASSLVLTSGSDEQFF
TRBJ2-1,TRBV29-1,CSARISYNEQFF
TRBJ1-2,TRBV20-1,CSALGRRANYGYTF
TRBJ2-1,TRBV3-1,CASSRSSGPYNEQFF
TRBJ2-7,TRBV6-2/TRBV6-3,CASSYPLTSRYEQYF
TRBJ1-1,TRBV18,CASSPGQGTEAFF